This paragraph reports one TCR beta chain. Beta-chain TCR CDR3 regions were amplified from RNA transcripts. The first round was an RT-PCR with HTBI primers, and the second round was a multiplex PCR. Each CDR3 protein gets one entry after TCRdb re-called the multiplex PCR reads with MiXCR. This table has about 1.1 million distinct CDR3 sequences, roughly two fifths appearing once. Germline CDR1 and CDR2: SEHNR and FQNEAQ (reference sequence). The CDR3 has 15 residues. V was shortened by 4 bases and J by 3 bases, with 14 bases between the two germline ends. This sample is part of a study of Graves' ophthalmopathy and Graves' hyperthyroidism.

The sequence was obtained from an adult man with Graves' hyperthyroidism. The sequenced material came from peripheral blood or thyroid tissue (not recorded which). J is TRBJ2-3 and V is TRBV7-9, with D possibly matching TRBD1 (6 bases). CDR3 sequence reads: CASSSGVLETDTQYF. The DNA of the CDR3 is TGTGCCAGCAGCTCAGGGGTCCTAGAAACAGATACGCAGTATTTT.